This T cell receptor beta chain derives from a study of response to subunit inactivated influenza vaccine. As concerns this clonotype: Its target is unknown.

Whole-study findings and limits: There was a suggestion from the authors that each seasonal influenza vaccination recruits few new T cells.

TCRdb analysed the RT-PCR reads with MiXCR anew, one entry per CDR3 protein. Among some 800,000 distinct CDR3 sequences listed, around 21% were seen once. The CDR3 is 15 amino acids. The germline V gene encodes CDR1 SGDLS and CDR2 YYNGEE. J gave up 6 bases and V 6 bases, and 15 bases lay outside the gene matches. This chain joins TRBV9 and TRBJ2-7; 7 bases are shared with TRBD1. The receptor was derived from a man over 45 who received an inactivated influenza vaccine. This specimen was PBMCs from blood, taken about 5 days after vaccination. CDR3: CASNEGDSPLLEQYF. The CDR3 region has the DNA TGTGCCAGCAACGAAGGGGACAGTCCTCTCCTCGAGCAGTACTTC.